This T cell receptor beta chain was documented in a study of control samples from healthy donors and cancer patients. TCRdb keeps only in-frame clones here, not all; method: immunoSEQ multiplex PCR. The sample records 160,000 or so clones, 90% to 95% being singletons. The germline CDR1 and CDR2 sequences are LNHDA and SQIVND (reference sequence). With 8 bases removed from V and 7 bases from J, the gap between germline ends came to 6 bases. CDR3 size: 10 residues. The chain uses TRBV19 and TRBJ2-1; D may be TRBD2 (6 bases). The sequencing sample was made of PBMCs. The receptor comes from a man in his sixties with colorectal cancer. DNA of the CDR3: TGTGCCAGTGGGGGGAATGAGCAGTTCTTC. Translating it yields CASGGNEQFF. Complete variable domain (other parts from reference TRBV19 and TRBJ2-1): DGGITQSPKYLFRKEGQNVTLSCEQNLNHDAMYWYRQDPGQGLRLIYYSQIVNDFQKGDIAEGYSVSREKKESFPLTVTSAQKNPTAFYLCASGGNEQFFGPGTRLTVL.